The clone carrying this T cell receptor beta chain was seen once. This sample was included in a study of blood T cell repertoires in COVID-19. Original processing notes: Cell counts per sample came from amplifying reference gene primers. The assay was immunoSEQ multiplex PCR, and TCRdb's table has in-frame clones only and misses some. The DNA was the basis for D and trimming; V, J and clone size are from that table. The table lists 150,000 to 200,000 clones, approximately 86% of them singletons. The germline V and J ends were trimmed by 4 bases and 8 bases, with 12 bases remaining between them. CDR1 and CDR2 (germline): SGHRS, YFSETQ. This CDR3 is built from 12 residues.

This sequence joins TRBV5-1 and TRBJ1-2, with D perhaps TRBD1 (6 bases). This receptor was obtained from a man in his fifties or sixties with acute or convalescent COVID-19. The material sequenced was peripheral blood. CDR3 coding DNA: TGCGCCAGCAGCCCGGACAGATACGGCTACACCTTC. Its translation: CASSPDRYGYTF.